The 29 T cell receptor beta chains below all came from one sample that was sequenced in a study of shared clonotypes between healthy human individuals. The table came from immunoSEQ multiplex PCR; TCRdb's copy has only in-frame clones and leaves some out. The data hold about 1.1 million clones, with 60% to 80% observed a single time. Material for sequencing was memory CD4+ T cells from PBMCs. Specified subset: CD45RA-negative fraction. These receptor sequences come from a man aged 18 to 30 in good health. Some clones in this sample may be carry-over from other donors' samples.

Remarks on this clone: Being one base from a much bigger clone, this may be a read error. The same CDR3 can be traced to other DNA sequences in this sample. The chain couples TRBV2 to TRBJ1-1, with D possibly TRBD1 on 5 matching bases. In germline, CDR1 is SNHLY, CDR2 FYNNEI. CDR3 size: 13 residues. CDR3 loop: CASSVGGGTEAFF. The CDR3 nucleotides read TGTGCTAGCAGTGTGGGGGGTGGGACTGAAGCTTTCTTT.

The chain is built from TRBV4-3 and TRBJ2-7; TRBD2 might be the D (6 bases). Trimming removed 3 bases from V and 2 bases from J, with 14 bases in between. From germline, CDR1 is LGHNA and CDR2 YSLEER. The CDR3 runs to 15 residues. The CDR3: CASSQGPGLTYEQYF. The CDR3 DNA sequence: TGCGCCAGCAGCCAGGGGCCGGGACTTACCTACGAGCAGTACTTC.

The chain is built from TRBV29-1 and TRBJ2-7; TRBD2 might be the D (5 bases). Per germline, CDR1 SQVTM and CDR2 ANQGSEA. The CDR3 length is 13 residues. V was cut by 4 bases and J by 0 bases, with 10 bases left in between. The CDR3 DNA reads TGCAGCGTTGTAGGGAGTACCTCCTACGAGCAGTACTTC. The encoded protein is CSVVGSTSYEQYF.

The chain recombines TRBV2 with TRBJ1-2; 8 nucleotides line up with TRBD1. Unmatched junction bases numbered 6, after V lost 7 bases and J lost 2 bases. The CDR3 is 14 amino acids. Germline CDR1 SNHLY, CDR2 FYNNEI. The chain's CDR3 is CASNGQGTNYGYTF. The CDR3 DNA is TGTGCCAGCAACGGACAGGGAACAAACTATGGCTACACCTTC. Complete variable domain (other parts from reference TRBV2 and TRBJ1-2): EPEVTQTPSHQVTQMGQEVILRCVPISNHLYFYWYRQILGQKVEFLVSFYNNEISEKSEIFDDQFSVERPDGSNFTLKIRSTKLEDSAMYFCASNGQGTNYGYTFGSGTRLTVV.

Concerning this clone: In the same sample, other DNA sequences code for this CDR3. The chain uses TRBV28 and TRBJ2-7, with D perhaps matching TRBD2 (6 bases). Trimming removed 3 bases at V and 2 bases at J, with 11 bases between. The CDR3 consists of 14 residues. The germline V gene encodes CDR1 MDHEN and CDR2 SYDVKM. CDR3 in amino acids: CASSLGGPTYEQYF. For the CDR3, the DNA is TGTGCCAGCAGTTTGGGGGGACCGACCTACGAGCAGTACTTC.

Only a few counts were recorded for this clone. The gene calls are TRBV19 and TRBJ1-1; possibly TRBD1 for D (5 bases). Germline assignment: CDR1 LNHDA and CDR2 SQIVND (reference sequence). V lost 5 bases to trimming and J lost 5 bases, with 15 bases between them. This CDR3 contains 14 residues. CDR3 sequence: CASSEEWRGTEAFF. The CDR3 coding sequence is TGTGCCAGTAGTGAGGAGTGGAGGGGTACTGAAGCTTTCTTT. Based on the CDR3 plus reference TRBV19 and TRBJ1-1, the full variable domain is DGGITQSPKYLFRKEGQNVTLSCEQNLNHDAMYWYRQDPGQGLRLIYYSQIVNDFQKGDIAEGYSVSREKKESFPLTVTSAQKNPTAFYLCASSEEWRGTEAFFGQGTRLTVV.

A note on this clone: It differs at one base from a far larger clone, so likely a read error. This chain joins TRBV7-2 and TRBJ2-7, with 13 positions matching TRBD2. The germline CDR1 and CDR2 sequences are SGHTA and FQGNSA. CDR3 length: 15 amino acids. Here the CDR3 reads CASGLAGLAGEEQYF. The CDR3 DNA is TGTGCCAGCGGCTTAGCTGGACTAGCGGGAGAGGAGCAGTACTTC.

This clone was seen just once. V is TRBV6-1 and J is TRBJ2-1; tentative D call: TRBD2 (5 bases). Trimming shortened V by 5 bases and J by 3 bases, and 14 bases separated the two germline ends. The germline CDR1 and CDR2 sequences are MNHNS and SASEGT. CDR3 length equals 15 residues. The CDR3 protein is CASSTRLANYNEQFF. The CDR3 nucleotides read TGTGCCAGCAGTACCCGGCTAGCTAACTACAATGAGCAGTTCTTC.

This clone occurred a few times. The rearrangement joins TRBV2 to TRBJ2-7; the D gene is possibly TRBD2 (7 bases). Germline V gene data show CDR1 as SNHLY and CDR2 as FYNNEI. Trimming cost V 5 bases and J 4 bases, with 18 bases left between them. There are 15 residues in the CDR3. The CDR3 spells CASSRGGAGAYEQYF. In DNA, the CDR3 is TGTGCCAGCAGTAGGGGGGGGGCCGGAGCGTACGAGCAGTACTTC.

In its sample, this clone was seen once. The chain uses TRBV11-2 and TRBJ2-7; D is unresolved. V was clipped by 1 base and J by 1 base, with 8 bases between them. This CDR3 has 14 residues. Germline loops: CDR1 SGHAT, CDR2 FQNNGV. The CDR3 protein is CASSLVLRSYEQYF. In nucleotides, the CDR3 is TGTGCCAGCAGCTTAGTACTGAGGTCCTACGAGCAGTACTTC.

This chain connects TRBV28 to TRBJ2-1, with D possibly matching TRBD1 (6 bases). CDR1 and CDR2 from the germline V gene are MDHEN and SYDVKM. Trimming shortened V by 3 bases and J by 7 bases, and 16 bases separated the two germline ends. The CDR3 is 15 amino acids. CDR3 sequence (DNA): TGTGCCAGCAGTTTGTTGGGGGCCGAGGGGAATGAGCAGTTCTTC. Translating gives CASSLLGAEGNEQFF.

The chain has TRBV19 and TRBJ2-7; weak D call: TRBD1 (5 bases). V was cut by 5 bases and J by 4 bases, with 12 bases left in between. The CDR3 runs to 13 residues. CDR1 and CDR2 from the germline V gene are LNHDA and SQIVND (reference sequence). The CDR3 nucleotides read TGTGCCAGTAGTCCCGTCGCAGGGTACGAGCAGTACTTC. Its protein product is CASSPVAGYEQYF. Full variable domain (outside the CDR3, taken from reference TRBV19 and TRBJ2-7): DGGITQSPKYLFRKEGQNVTLSCEQNLNHDAMYWYRQDPGQGLRLIYYSQIVNDFQKGDIAEGYSVSREKKESFPLTVTSAQKNPTAFYLCASSPVAGYEQYFGPGTRLTVT.

For the CDR3, the DNA is TGCGCCAGCAGCTTGGACAGGGTAGGGGTCTACGAGCAGTACTTC. This gives the protein CASSLDRVGVYEQYF. V usage is TRBV5-1 and J usage is TRBJ2-7, with a possible D match to TRBD1 (6 bases). Trimming shortened V by 0 bases and J by 3 bases, and 13 bases separated the two germline ends. Per the germline V gene, CDR1 is SGHRS and CDR2 is YFSETQ. The CDR3 extends over 15 amino acids.

The chain combines TRBV7-8 with TRBJ2-3; D remains unclear. In germline, CDR1 is SGHVS, CDR2 FQNEAQ. Trimming cost V 5 bases and J 1 base, with 4 bases left between them. The CDR3 is 12 amino acids. CDR3 protein: CASSRRTDTQYF. The CDR3 nucleotides are TGTGCCAGCAGCCGACGCACAGATACGCAGTATTTT.

This chain uses TRBV27 with TRBJ1-5, with unresolved D. CDR1 MNHEY and CDR2 SMNVEV come from the germline V gene (reference sequence). V shed 0 bases and J shed 5 bases, with 8 bases lying between them. This CDR3 has 14 residues. The CDR3 is CASSLSQAYQPQHF. CDR3 bases: TGTGCCAGCAGTTTATCCCAGGCTTATCAGCCCCAGCATTTT.

The chain carries TRBV9 and TRBJ2-5; tentatively, D is TRBD1 (5 bases). The CDR3 has 14 residues. Germline values: CDR1 SGDLS, CDR2 YYNGEE. The V gene lost 0 bases and the J gene lost 7 bases, with 13 bases spanning the gap. The CDR3, as DNA: TGTGCCAGCAGCGTAGAGGTTGGGGCAGGGACCCAGTACTTC. Encoded protein: CASSVEVGAGTQYF.

This chain uses TRBV11-2 with TRBJ2-7; D is ambiguous. V was shortened by 3 bases and J by 2 bases, with 11 bases between the two germline ends. Looked up from germline, CDR1 is SGHAT and CDR2 is FQNNGV. The CDR3 totals 14 residues. The CDR3 loop reads CASSFSLVTYEQYF. The CDR3 coding sequence is TGTGCCAGCAGCTTTTCCCTAGTTACCTACGAGCAGTACTTC.

This clone was seen many times. The chain has TRBV5-1 and TRBJ1-4; D is perhaps TRBD1 (5 bases). The CDR3 consists of 16 residues. Trimming shortened V by 3 bases and J by 0 bases, and 12 bases separated the two germline ends. Germline CDR1 is SGHRS and CDR2 is YFSETQ. CDR3 sequence (DNA): TGCGCCAGCAGCTGGGGGACGGCTGCAACTAATGAAAAACTGTTTTTT. Translating it yields CASSWGTAATNEKLFF. Looking up the rest from reference TRBV5-1 and TRBJ1-4 gives the full variable domain: KAGVTQTPRYLIKTRGQQVTLSCSPISGHRSVSWYQQTPGQGLQFLFEYFSETQRNKGNFPGRFSGRQFSNSRSEMNVSTLELGDSALYLCASSWGTAATNEKLFFGSGTQLSVL.

In this sample, this clone turned up a few times. The CDR3 protein is CATTGPGKNIQYF. In DNA, the CDR3 is TGTGCCACCACAGGGCCGGGCAAAAACATTCAGTACTTC. The chain joins TRBV6-5 to TRBJ2-4, with D possibly matching TRBD1 (6 bases). The CDR3 sequence is 13 residues long. CDR1 is MNHEY and CDR2 is SVGAGI in the germline V gene. The V gene lost 10 bases and the J gene lost 3 bases, with 13 bases spanning the gap.

Points on this clone: A read error may account for a junction end that differs from germline. The J gene is TRBJ2-3, the V gene TRBV6-4, with no clear D. This CDR3 has 16 residues. Per germline, CDR1 MRHNA and CDR2 SNTAGT. This CDR3 is CASSYSRATSTDTQYF. The CDR3 nucleotides read TGTGCCAGCAGTTACTCCCGGGCAACTAGCACAGATACGCAGTATTTT.

In the case of this clone: This may be a read error, as it is one base from a much larger clone. Written as DNA, the CDR3 is TGTGCCAGCAGCTACAACTCCTACGAGCAGTACTTC. This codes for CASSYNSYEQYF. The V call is TRBV7-2, the J call TRBJ2-7; D remains ambiguous. The CDR3 contains 12 residues. V was clipped by 4 bases and J by 0 bases, with 4 bases between them. The germline V gene encodes CDR1 SGHTA and CDR2 FQGNSA.

This clone was counted many times. V usage is TRBV29-1 and J usage is TRBJ2-3; D uncertain. The CDR3 runs 11 residues. Germline loops: CDR1 SQVTM, CDR2 ANQGSEA. With 3 bases removed from V and 3 bases from J, the gap between germline ends came to 4 bases. The CDR3 nucleotides are TGCAGCGTTGAGTGGACAGATACGCAGTATTTT. This codes for CSVEWTDTQYF.

The chain links TRBV30 to TRBJ2-1; possible D gene TRBD2, 6 bases. Germline CDR1 and CDR2: GTSNPN and SVGIG (reference sequence). V lost 5 bases and J 6 bases, leaving 11 bases between the germline ends. This CDR3 has 12 amino acids. The CDR3 DNA sequence: TGTGCCTGGCGACGGGAGAGCAATGAGCAGTTCTTC. It yields the protein CAWRRESNEQFF.

J is TRBJ2-3 and V is TRBV5-4; 7 bases agree with TRBD2. The germline CDR1 and CDR2 sequences are SGHNT and YYREEE (reference sequence). CDR3 length equals 14 residues. With 3 bases clipped from V and 6 bases from J, the junction kept 7 bases outside the gene matches. CDR3: CASSSARGTDTQYF. The CDR3 bases are TGTGCCAGCAGCTCGGCGCGGGGGACGGATACGCAGTATTTT.

Only a few counts were recorded for this clone. This sequence joins TRBV7-9 and TRBJ2-7; TRBD2 matches at 13 bases. Germline CDR1 is SEHNR and CDR2 is FQNEAQ (reference sequence). This CDR3 is 16 amino acids long. After removal of 5 bases from V and 5 bases from J, the junction contained 9 bases not matched to a gene. This CDR3 reads CASSQGGTSGKDEQYF. The CDR3 region has the DNA TGTGCCAGCAGCCAGGGCGGGACTAGCGGGAAAGACGAGCAGTACTTC. Full variable domain (rest looked up from reference TRBV7-9 and TRBJ2-7): DTGVSQNPRHKITKRGQNVTFRCDPISEHNRLYWYRQTLGQGPEFLTYFQNEAQLEKSRLLSDRFSAERPKGSFSTLEIQRTEQGDSAMYLCASSQGGTSGKDEQYFGPGTRLTVT.

A single count supports this clone. The V gene is TRBV28, the J gene TRBJ1-5; no reliable D call. This CDR3 has 15 residues. V lost 3 bases, J lost 0 bases, and 9 bases lay in between. The germline CDR1 and CDR2 sequences are MDHEN and SYDVKM. The chain's CDR3 is CASSFSWDSNQPQHF. In DNA form, the CDR3 reads TGTGCCAGCAGTTTCTCCTGGGATAGCAATCAGCCCCAGCATTTT.

The CDR3 DNA follows: TGTGCCAGCAGTTACAGGCCCTCGATCTACGAGCAGTACTTC. It specifies CASSYRPSIYEQYF. The chain joins TRBV6-5 to TRBJ2-7; D uncertain. The CDR3 extends over 14 amino acids. CDR1 and CDR2 (germline): MNHEY, SVGAGI. V shed 2 bases and J shed 3 bases, with 11 bases lying between them.

This clone has a handful of counts. This chain links TRBV11-1 with TRBJ2-7; TRBD2 is a possible D gene (5 bases). V was trimmed by 5 bases and J by 3 bases, leaving 14 bases between them. Germline CDR1 reads SGHAT; CDR2 reads FQDESV (reference sequence). The CDR3 length is 14 residues. In nucleotides, the CDR3 is TGTGCCAGCAGCACGTACGGACTCCGCTACGAGCAGTACTTC. It yields the protein CASSTYGLRYEQYF.

This chain links TRBV18 with TRBJ1-2, with TRBD1 identical over 8 bases. The CDR3 totals 13 residues. The germline V gene encodes CDR1 KGHSH and CDR2 LQKENI. J was trimmed by 6 bases and V by 8 bases; bases with no gene match: 8. CDR3 in DNA: TGTGCCAGCGTAATGGGACAGGACGATGGCTACACCTTC. Its translation is CASVMGQDDGYTF.